Here is one T cell receptor (beta chain) with its context. This clonotype has a handful of counts. Its antigen is unknown. Base qualities are not at hand, and no much larger clone is one base apart. Receptors were amplified or captured by RT-PCR. These reads were obtained on an Illumina HiSeq 2500. TCRdb handled the public reads itself, with Q25 trimming in fastp and clone calling in MiXCR, and kept productive beta chains. Each entry merges the rows of one CDR3 protein and shows their most common DNA and genes. Recorded for this sample are about 780,000 distinct CDR3 sequences; around 18% of them occurred a single time. Roughly a tenth of the sample is in the top ten clones. This entry is derived from a study of response to subunit inactivated influenza vaccine (dated by TCRdb to 2016 to 2019). Background on the whole study: To follow how T cells responded to a trivalent subunit inactivated influenza vaccine, the researchers relied on deep quantitative profiling of the T cell receptor repertoire. The research as a whole found: It was suggested by the authors that each seasonal influenza vaccination may recruit only a limited number of new T cells.

The germline V gene encodes CDR1 SQVTM and CDR2 ANQGSEA. From cysteine to phenylalanine, the CDR3 is 14 amino acids long. The retained sequence is limited to the CDR3, 42 bases, with the frame set at the first base. Ends trimmed: V by 6 bases, J by 9 bases; bases unmatched to a gene: 12. The chain employs TRBV29-1 and TRBJ2-1; 9 of the junction bases match TRBD2. Here the sequenced sample was PBMCs from blood, taken roughly 5 days after vaccination. The receptor's source is a man aged 45-65 years who received an inactivated influenza vaccine. Donor details come from another sample of the same person, matched by shared clones. The DNA is as follows: TGCAGCGTGACCGGGACTAGCTGGGCCGTTGAGCAGTTCTTC. This is translated as CSVTGTSWAVEQFF.